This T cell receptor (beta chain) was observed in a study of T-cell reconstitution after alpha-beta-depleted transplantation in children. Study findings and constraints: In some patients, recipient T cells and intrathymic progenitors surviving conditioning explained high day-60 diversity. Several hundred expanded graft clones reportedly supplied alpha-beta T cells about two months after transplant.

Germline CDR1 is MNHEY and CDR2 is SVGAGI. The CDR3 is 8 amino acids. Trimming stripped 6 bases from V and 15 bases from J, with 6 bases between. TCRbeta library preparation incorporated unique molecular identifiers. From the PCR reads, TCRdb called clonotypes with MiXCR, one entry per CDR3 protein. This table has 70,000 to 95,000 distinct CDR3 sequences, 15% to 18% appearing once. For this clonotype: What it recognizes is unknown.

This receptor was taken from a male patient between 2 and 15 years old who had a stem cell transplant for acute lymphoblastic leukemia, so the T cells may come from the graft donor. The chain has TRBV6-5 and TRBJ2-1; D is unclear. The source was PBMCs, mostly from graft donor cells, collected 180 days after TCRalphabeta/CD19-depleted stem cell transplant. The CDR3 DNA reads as TGTGCCAGCAGCCAGCGGTTCTTC. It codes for CASSQRFF.